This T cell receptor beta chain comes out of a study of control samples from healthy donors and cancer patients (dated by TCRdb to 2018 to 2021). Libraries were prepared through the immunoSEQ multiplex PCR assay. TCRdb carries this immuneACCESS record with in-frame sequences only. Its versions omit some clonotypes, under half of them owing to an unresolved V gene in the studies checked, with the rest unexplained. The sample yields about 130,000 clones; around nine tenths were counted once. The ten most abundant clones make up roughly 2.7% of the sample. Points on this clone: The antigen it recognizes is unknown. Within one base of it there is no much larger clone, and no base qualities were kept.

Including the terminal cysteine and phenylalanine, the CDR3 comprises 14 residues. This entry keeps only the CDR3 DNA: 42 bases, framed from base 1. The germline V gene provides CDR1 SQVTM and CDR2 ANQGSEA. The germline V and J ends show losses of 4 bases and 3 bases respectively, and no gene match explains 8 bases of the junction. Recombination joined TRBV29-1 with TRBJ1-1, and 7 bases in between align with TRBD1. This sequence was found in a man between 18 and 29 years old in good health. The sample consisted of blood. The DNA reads TGCAGCGTTGTGGGACAGCGAGCGGACACTGAAGCTTTCTTT. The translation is CSVVGQRADTEAFF.